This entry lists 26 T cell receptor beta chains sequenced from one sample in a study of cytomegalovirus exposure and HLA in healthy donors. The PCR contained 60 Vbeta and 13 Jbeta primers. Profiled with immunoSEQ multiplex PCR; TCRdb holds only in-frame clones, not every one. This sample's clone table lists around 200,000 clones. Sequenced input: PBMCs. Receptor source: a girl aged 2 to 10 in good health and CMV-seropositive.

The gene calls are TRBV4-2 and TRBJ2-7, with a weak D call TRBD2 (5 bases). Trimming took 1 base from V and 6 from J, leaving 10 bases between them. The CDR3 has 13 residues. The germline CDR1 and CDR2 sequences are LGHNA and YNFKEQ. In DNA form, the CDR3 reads TGTGCCAGCAGCCAAGCACTAGGAGGCGAGCAGTACTTC. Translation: CASSQALGGEQYF.

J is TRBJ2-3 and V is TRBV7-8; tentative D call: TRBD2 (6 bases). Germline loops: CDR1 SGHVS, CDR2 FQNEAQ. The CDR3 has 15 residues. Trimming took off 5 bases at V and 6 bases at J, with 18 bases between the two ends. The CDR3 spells CASSPSGTPPDTQYF. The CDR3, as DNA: TGTGCCAGCAGCCCAAGTGGGACTCCCCCCGATACGCAGTATTTT.

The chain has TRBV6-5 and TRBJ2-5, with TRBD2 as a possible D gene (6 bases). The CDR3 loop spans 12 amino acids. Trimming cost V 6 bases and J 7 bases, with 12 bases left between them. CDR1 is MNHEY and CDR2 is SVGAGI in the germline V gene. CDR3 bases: TGTGCCAGCAGCGGGGCCGGGGGGACCCAGTACTTC. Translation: CASSGAGGTQYF.

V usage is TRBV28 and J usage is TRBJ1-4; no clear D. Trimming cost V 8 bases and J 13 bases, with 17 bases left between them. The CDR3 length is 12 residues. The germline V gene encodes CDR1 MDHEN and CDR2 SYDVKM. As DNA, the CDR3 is TGTGCCAGCGGCCCCATGGAGGCAGGACTGTTTTTT. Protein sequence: CASGPMEAGLFF.

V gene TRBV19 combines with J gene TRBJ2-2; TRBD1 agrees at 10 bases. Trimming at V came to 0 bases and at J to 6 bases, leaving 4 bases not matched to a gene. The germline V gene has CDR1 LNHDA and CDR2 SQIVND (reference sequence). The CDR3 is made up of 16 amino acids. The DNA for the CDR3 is TGTGCCAGTAGTATAGACCGGGACAGGGGTTCCGGGGAGCTGTTTTTT. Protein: CASSIDRDRGSGELFF.

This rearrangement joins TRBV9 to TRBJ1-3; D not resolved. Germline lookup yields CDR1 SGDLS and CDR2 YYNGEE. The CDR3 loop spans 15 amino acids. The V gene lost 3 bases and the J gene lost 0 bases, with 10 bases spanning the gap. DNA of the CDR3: TGTGCCAGCAGCGCCTGGGGAGGCTCTGGAAACACCATATATTTT. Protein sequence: CASSAWGGSGNTIYF.

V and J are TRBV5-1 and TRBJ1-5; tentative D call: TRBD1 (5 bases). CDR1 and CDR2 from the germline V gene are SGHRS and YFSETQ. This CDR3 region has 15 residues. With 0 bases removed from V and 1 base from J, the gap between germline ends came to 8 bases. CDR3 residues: CASSLVSGSNQPQHF. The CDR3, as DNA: TGCGCCAGCAGCTTGGTATCAGGGAGCAATCAGCCCCAGCATTTT.

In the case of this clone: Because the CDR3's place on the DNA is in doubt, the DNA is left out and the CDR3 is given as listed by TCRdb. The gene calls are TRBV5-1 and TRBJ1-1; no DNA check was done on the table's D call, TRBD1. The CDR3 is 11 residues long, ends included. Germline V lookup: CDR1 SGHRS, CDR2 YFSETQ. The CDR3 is CASSFGTGTFF.

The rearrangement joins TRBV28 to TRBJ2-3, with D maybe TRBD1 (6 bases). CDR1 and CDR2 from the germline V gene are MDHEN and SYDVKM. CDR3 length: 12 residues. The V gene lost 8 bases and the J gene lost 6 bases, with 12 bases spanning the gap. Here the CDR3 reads CASFDRSDTQYF. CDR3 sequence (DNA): TGTGCCAGCTTTGACAGGAGCGATACGCAGTATTTT.

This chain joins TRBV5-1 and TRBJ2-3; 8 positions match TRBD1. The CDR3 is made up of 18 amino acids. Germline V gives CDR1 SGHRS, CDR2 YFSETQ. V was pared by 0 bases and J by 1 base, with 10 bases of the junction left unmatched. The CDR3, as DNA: TGCGCCAGCAGCTTGGTTGCCAGATTACAGGGGGGCACAGATACGCAGTATTTT. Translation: CASSLVARLQGGTDTQYF.

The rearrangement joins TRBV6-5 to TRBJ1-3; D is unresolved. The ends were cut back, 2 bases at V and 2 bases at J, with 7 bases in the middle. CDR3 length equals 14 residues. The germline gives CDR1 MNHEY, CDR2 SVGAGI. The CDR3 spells CASSYSAAGNTIYF. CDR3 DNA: TGTGCCAGCAGTTACAGTGCGGCTGGAAACACCATATATTTT.

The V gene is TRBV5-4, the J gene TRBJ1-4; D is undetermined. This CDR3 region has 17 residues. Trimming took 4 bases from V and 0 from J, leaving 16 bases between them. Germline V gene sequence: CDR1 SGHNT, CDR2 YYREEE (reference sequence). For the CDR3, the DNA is TGTGCCAGCAGCCGAAGCACTAGACAAGCAACTAATGAAAAACTGTTTTTT. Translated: CASSRSTRQATNEKLFF.

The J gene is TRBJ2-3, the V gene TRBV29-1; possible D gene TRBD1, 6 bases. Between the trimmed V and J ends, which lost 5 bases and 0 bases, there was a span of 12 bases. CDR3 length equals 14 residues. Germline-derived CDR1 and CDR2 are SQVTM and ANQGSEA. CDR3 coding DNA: TGCAGCGTTAAGGGGGTTTCTAGCACAGATACGCAGTATTTT. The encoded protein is CSVKGVSSTDTQYF.

CDR3 bases: TGCGCCAGCAGCTCGCCACTAGCGGGAGAACGCAATGAGCAGTTCTTC. Translated, it gives CASSSPLAGERNEQFF. V gene TRBV5-1 combines with J gene TRBJ2-1, with 11 bases that match TRBD2. The V segment lost 3 bases and the J segment 6 bases; nucleotides outside the gene matches: 8. The CDR3 runs to 16 residues. Germline V gives CDR1 SGHRS, CDR2 YFSETQ. Full variable domain (rest looked up from reference TRBV5-1 and TRBJ2-1): KAGVTQTPRYLIKTRGQQVTLSCSPISGHRSVSWYQQTPGQGLQFLFEYFSETQRNKGNFPGRFSGRQFSNSRSEMNVSTLELGDSALYLCASSSPLAGERNEQFFGPGTRLTVL.

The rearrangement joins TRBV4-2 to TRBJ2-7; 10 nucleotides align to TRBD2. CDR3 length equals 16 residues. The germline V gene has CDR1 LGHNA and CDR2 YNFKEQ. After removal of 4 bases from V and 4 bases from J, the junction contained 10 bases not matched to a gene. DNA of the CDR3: TGTGCCAGCAGCCCCCCTGGCACTAGCGGGAATTACGAGCAGTACTTC. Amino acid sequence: CASSPPGTSGNYEQYF.

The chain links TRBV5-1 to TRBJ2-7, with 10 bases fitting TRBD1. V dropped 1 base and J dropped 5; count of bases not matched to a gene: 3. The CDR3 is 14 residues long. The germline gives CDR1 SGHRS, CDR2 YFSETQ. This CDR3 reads CASSLSGQGNEQYF. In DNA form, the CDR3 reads TGCGCCAGCAGCTTGTCGGGACAGGGGAACGAGCAGTACTTC.

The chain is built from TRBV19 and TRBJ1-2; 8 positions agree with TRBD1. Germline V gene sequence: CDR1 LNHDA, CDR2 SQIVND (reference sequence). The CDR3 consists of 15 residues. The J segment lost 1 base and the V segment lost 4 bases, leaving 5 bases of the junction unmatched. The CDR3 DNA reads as TGTGCCAGTAGTAACGGACAGGGCGTTAACTATGGCTACACCTTC. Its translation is CASSNGQGVNYGYTF. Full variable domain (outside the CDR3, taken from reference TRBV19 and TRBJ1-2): DGGITQSPKYLFRKEGQNVTLSCEQNLNHDAMYWYRQDPGQGLRLIYYSQIVNDFQKGDIAEGYSVSREKKESFPLTVTSAQKNPTAFYLCASSNGQGVNYGYTFGSGTRLTVV.

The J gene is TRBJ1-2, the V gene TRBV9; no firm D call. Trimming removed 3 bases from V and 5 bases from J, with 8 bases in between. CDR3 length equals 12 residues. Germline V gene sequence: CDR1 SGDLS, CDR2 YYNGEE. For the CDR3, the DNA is TGTGCCAGCAGCGGAGGGTCGTATGGCTACACCTTC. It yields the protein CASSGGSYGYTF.

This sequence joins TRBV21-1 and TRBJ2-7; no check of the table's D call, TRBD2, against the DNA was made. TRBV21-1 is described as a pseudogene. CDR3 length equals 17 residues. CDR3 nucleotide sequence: TGTGCCAGCAGTAAAAAGTCATGGACTAGCGCGCTCTACGAGCAGTACTTC. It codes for CASSKKSWTSALYEQYF.

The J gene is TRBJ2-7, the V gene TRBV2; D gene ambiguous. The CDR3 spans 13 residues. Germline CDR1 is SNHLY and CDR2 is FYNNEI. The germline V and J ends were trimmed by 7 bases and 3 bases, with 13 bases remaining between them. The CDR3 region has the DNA TGTGCCAGCACCCTAGAGGTAGTCTACGAGCAGTACTTC. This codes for CASTLEVVYEQYF.

The CDR3: CASSDSIQGVNEQFF. Here the CDR3 DNA reads TGTGCCAGCAGTGACTCGATTCAGGGCGTGAATGAGCAGTTCTTC. The chain recombines TRBV6-4 with TRBJ2-1, with D perhaps matching TRBD1 (5 bases). Germline V lookup: CDR1 MRHNA, CDR2 SNTAGT. The V and J ends lost 0 bases and 7 bases respectively, with 13 bases between them. This CDR3 comprises 15 residues.

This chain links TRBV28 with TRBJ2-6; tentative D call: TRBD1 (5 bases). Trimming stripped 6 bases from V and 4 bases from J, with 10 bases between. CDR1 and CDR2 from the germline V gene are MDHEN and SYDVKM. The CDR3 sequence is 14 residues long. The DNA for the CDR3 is TGTGCCAGCAGAAACAGGCGCGGGGCCAACGTCCTGACTTTC. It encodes CASRNRRGANVLTF. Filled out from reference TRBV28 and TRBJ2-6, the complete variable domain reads DVKVTQSSRYLVKRTGEKVFLECVQDMDHENMFWYRQDPGLGLRLIYFSYDVKMKEKGDIPEGYSVSREKKERFSLILESASTNQTSMYLCASRNRRGANVLTFGAGSRLTVL.

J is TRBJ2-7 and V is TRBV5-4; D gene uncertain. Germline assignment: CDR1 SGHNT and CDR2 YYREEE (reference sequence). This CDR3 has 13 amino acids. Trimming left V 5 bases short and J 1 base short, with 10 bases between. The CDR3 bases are TGTGCCAGCAGGCTACAGAATTCCTACGAGCAGTACTTC. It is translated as CASRLQNSYEQYF. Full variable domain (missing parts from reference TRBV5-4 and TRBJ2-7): ETGVTQSPTHLIKTRGQQVTLRCSSQSGHNTVSWYQQALGQGPQFIFQYYREEENGRGNFPPRFSGLQFPNYSSELNVNALELDDSALYLCASRLQNSYEQYFGPGTRLTVT.

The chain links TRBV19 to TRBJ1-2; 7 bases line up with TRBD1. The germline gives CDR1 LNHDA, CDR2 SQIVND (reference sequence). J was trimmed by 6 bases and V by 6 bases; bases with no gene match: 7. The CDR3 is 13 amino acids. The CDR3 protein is CASRDRLVDGYTF. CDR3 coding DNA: TGTGCCAGTAGGGACAGGTTGGTCGATGGCTACACCTTC.

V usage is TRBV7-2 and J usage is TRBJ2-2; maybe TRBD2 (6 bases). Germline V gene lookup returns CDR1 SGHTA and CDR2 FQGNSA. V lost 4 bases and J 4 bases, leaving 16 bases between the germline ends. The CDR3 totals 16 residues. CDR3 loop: CASSSSEPDLTGELFF. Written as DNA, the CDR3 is TGTGCCAGCAGCTCTAGCGAGCCAGATCTCACCGGGGAGCTGTTTTTT. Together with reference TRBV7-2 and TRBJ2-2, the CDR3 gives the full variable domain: GAGVSQSPSNKVTEKGKDVELRCDPISGHTALYWYRQSLGQGLEFLIYFQGNSAPDKSGLPSDRFSAERTGGSVSTLTIQRTQQEDSAVYLCASSSSEPDLTGELFFGEGSRLTVL.

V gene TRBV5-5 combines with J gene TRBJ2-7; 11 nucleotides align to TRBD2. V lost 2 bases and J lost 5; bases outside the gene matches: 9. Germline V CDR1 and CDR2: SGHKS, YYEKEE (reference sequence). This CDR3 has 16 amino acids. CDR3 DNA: TGTGCCAGCAGCTTTCCTACTAGCGGGAGTTATGACGAGCAGTACTTC. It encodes CASSFPTSGSYDEQYF.